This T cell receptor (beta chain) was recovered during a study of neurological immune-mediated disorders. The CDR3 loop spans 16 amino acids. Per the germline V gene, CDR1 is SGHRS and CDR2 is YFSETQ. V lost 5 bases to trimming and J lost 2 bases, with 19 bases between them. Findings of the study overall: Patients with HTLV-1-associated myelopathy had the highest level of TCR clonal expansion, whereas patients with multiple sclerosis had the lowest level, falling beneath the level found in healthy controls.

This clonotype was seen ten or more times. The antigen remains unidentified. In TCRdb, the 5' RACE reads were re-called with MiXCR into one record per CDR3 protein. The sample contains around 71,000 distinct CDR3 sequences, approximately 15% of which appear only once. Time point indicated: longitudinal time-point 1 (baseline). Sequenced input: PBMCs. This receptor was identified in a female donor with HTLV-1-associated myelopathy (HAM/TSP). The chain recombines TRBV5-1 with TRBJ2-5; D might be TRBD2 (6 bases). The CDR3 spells CASRHRVADLQETQYF. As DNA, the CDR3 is TGCGCCAGCAGGCACCGGGTAGCGGACCTACAAGAGACCCAGTACTTC. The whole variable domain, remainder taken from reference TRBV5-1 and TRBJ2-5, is KAGVTQTPRYLIKTRGQQVTLSCSPISGHRSVSWYQQTPGQGLQFLFEYFSETQRNKGNFPGRFSGRQFSNSRSEMNVSTLELGDSALYLCASRHRVADLQETQYFGPGTRLLVL.